This TCR beta chain originates from a study of blood T cell repertoires in COVID-19. The overall study: The United States, Italy and Spain supplied acute and convalescent COVID-19 samples. PBMCs, B-cell-depleted T cells, or T cells were the source of the cDNA or gDNA that made up the material.

Study processing details: It was from reference gene primer amplification that nucleated cell counts were estimated. Assay used: immunoSEQ multiplex PCR; TCRdb lists only in-frame clones, some missing. Clone size and V and J calls were adopted from that table, with D and trimming inferred from the DNA. The sample gives more than 100,000 clones, around 82% of which show up once; more than 1.3% is in the top ten. Trimming took 3 bases from V and 4 from J, leaving 19 bases between them. The germline V gene has CDR1 MGHDK and CDR2 SYGVNS. This CDR3 comprises 17 residues. The chain is built from TRBV25-1 and TRBJ1-3; D gene uncertain. The specimen was peripheral blood. This TCR came from a man between 60 and 75 years old with acute or convalescent COVID-19. The CDR3 is CASSDKVPTRSGNTIYF. The CDR3 DNA sequence: TGTGCCAGCAGTGACAAAGTGCCGACACGTTCCGGAAACACCATATATTTT. Looking up the rest from reference TRBV25-1 and TRBJ1-3 gives the full variable domain: EADIYQTPRYLVIGTGKKITLECSQTMGHDKMYWYQQDPGMELHLIHYSYGVNSTEKGDLSSESTVSRIRTEHFPLTLESARPSHTSQYLCASSDKVPTRSGNTIYFGEGSWLTVV.